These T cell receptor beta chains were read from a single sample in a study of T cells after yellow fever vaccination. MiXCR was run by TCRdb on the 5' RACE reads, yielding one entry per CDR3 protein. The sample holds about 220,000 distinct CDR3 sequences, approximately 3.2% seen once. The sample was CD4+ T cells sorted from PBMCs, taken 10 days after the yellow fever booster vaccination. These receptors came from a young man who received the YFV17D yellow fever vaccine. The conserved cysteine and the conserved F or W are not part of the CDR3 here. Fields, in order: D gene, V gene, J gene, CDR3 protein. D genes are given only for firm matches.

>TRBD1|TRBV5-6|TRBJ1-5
ASSPQGAGSNQPQH
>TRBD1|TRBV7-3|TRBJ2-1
ASSLTGGSGRNEQF
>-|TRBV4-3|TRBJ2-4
ASSQAPGENIQY
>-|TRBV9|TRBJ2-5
ASSVALVQETQY
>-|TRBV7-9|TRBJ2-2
ASSYGLAGTGELF
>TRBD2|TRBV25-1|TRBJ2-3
ASSERGGRADTQY
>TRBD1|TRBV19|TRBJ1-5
ASSTGQGGQPQH
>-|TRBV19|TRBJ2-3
ASSTGDDPSTDTQY
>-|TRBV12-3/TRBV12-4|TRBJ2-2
ASSPPVGPGELF
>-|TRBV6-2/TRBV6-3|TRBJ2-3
ASTHPGEPTDTQY
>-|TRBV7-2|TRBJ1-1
ASSLAYGEAF
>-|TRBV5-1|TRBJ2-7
ASSLTGTPVDEQY
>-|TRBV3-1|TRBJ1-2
ASSQEAVSNYGYT
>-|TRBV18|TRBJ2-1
ASSPPLLHRVSSYNEQF
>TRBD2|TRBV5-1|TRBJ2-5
ASSFGAGGHYQETQY
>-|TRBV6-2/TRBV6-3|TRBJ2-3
ASRQGPTDTQY
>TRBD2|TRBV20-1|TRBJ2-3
SALPWAGGPTDTQY
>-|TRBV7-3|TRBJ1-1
ASSRDRHTEAF
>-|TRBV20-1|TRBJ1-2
SAGGQGNYGYT
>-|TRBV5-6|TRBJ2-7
ASSTTHEQY
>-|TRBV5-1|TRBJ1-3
ASSSLDPRGNTIY
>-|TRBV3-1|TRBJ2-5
ASSPASQETQY
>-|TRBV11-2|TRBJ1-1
ASRTLGRGTEAF
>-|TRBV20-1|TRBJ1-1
SASRDGNTEAF
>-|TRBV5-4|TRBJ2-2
ASSPRQANTGELF
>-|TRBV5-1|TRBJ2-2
ASTALTGELF
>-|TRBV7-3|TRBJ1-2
ASRDTRFSYGYT
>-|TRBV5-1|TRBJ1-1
ASSSQDPGNTEAF
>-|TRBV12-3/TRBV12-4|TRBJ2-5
ASRSGANRRETQY
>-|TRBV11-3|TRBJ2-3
ASSPGTDTDTQY
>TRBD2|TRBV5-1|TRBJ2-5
ASSLYSGGTGETQY
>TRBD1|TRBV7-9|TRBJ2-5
ASSRSWDRGSETQY
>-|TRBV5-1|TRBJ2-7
ASSLPGRWEQY
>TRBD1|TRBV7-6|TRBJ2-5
ASSTRQGAETQY
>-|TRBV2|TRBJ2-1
AIPVGNEQF
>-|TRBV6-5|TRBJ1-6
ASRPGQPSYNSPLH
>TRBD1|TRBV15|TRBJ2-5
ATSRDPGQQETQY
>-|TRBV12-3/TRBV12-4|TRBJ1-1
ASSFAGGNTEAF
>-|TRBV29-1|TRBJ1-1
SVVKGSNTEAF
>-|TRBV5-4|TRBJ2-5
ASSYRVETQY
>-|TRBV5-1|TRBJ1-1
ASSPGSVGEAF
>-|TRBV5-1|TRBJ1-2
ASSLSRLGDYGYT
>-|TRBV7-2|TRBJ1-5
ASSSTGFLYQPQH
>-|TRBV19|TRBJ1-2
ASSIPGANYGYT
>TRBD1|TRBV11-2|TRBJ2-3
ASSSWDSSTDTQY
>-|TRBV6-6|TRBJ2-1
ASSMRRNQFYNEQF
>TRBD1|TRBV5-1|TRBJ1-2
ASSLVQGVIGYT
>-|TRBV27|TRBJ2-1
ASRPGRLNEQF
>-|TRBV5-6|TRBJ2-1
ASSPEGRHNEQF
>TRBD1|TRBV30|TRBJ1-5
AWSFRTGDSNQPQH
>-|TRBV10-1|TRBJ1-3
ASSESRLSGNTIY
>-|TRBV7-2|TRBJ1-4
ASSLGGLSWKLF
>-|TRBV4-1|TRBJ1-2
ASSQGDRRSYGYT
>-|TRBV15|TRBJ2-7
ATSAPGTASSYEQY